What follows are 27 T cell receptor beta chains derived from one specimen sequenced in a study of Tregs in tolerant kidney transplant recipients. Using immunoSEQ multiplex PCR, the repertoire was profiled, and TCRdb retains in-frame clones only, with some absent. The sample yields about 52,000 clones, approximately 91% seen once. The nonmyeloablative bone marrow transplants came from related graft donors, with transient mixed chimerism. The sample here was CD8+ T cells from blood (PBMCs), taken 24 months after the transplant. Receptor source: a human patient who received a combined kidney and bone marrow transplant. The graft donor may have contributed some T cells.

The chain carries TRBV19 and TRBJ1-1; D not certain. From germline, CDR1 is LNHDA and CDR2 SQIVND (reference sequence). V was shortened by 1 base and J by 1 base, with 10 bases between the two germline ends. The CDR3 has 15 residues. The CDR3 region has the DNA TGTGCCAGTAGTATAGTTCGGACTGGGAACACTGAAGCTTTCTTT. Translating gives CASSIVRTGNTEAFF.

The V gene is TRBV2, the J gene TRBJ1-1; no reliable D call. The CDR3 runs to 10 residues. Trimming cost V 6 bases and J 11 bases, with 10 bases left between them. Germline lookup yields CDR1 SNHLY and CDR2 FYNNEI. CDR3 coding DNA: TGTGCCAGCAGAGACTATGGGGCTTTCTTT. Translated: CASRDYGAFF.

The genes are TRBV13 and TRBJ1-2; D perhaps matches TRBD1 (6 bases). CDR3 size: 15 residues. Trimming left V 1 base short and J 7 bases short, with 16 bases between. Germline V gives CDR1 PRHDT, CDR2 FYEKMQ (reference sequence). The DNA of the CDR3 is TGTGCCAGCAGCTTAGAAGGGACACCTAAAACTGGCTACACCTTC. It is translated as CASSLEGTPKTGYTF.

The chain carries TRBV5-6 and TRBJ2-1; no clear D. Per germline, CDR1 SGHDT and CDR2 YYEEEE. The CDR3 has 14 residues. Trimming took 0 bases from V and 10 from J, leaving 14 bases between them. The DNA of the CDR3 is TGTGCCAGCAGCTTGGTTACCTCGCGGAAAGAGCAGTTCTTC. It specifies CASSLVTSRKEQFF.

The chain employs TRBV7-3 and TRBJ1-2, with D maybe TRBD1 (6 bases). V shed 2 bases and J shed 3 bases, with 10 bases lying between them. The length of the CDR3 is 14 residues. CDR1 and CDR2 from the germline V gene are SGHTA and FQGTGA. The CDR3 nucleotides read TGTGCCAGCAGCTTAGGTTCAGGGGACTATGGCTACACCTTC. It is translated as CASSLGSGDYGYTF.

Here the CDR3 DNA reads TGCGCCAGCAGCTTGGAGGGGACAGGGATATATAACAGCTACGAGCAGTACTTC. Translation: CASSLEGTGIYNSYEQYF. The V and J genes are TRBV5-1 and TRBJ2-7; 9 nucleotides align to TRBD1. The germline gives CDR1 SGHRS, CDR2 YFSETQ. V trimming: 0 bases; J trimming: 3 bases; junction bases outside the gene matches: 13. The CDR3 runs 18 residues.

J is TRBJ2-3 and V is TRBV19; 10 nucleotides agree with TRBD2. CDR1 is LNHDA and CDR2 is SQIVND in the germline V gene (reference sequence). J lost 6 bases, V lost 0 bases, and 9 bases had no gene match. This CDR3 region has 17 residues. The DNA of the CDR3 is TGTGCCAGTAGTATAGACTTCAGTAGCGGGAGGTCGGATACGCAGTATTTT. Translating it yields CASSIDFSSGRSDTQYF.

CDR3 coding DNA: TGTGCCAGCAGCTTAGTTGTCGCTAGCGGGAGCTCCTACAATGAGCAGTTCTTC. It encodes CASSLVVASGSSYNEQFF. V and J are TRBV11-2 and TRBJ2-1; 10 bases match TRBD2. The ends lost 1 base at V and 0 bases at J; junction bases unmatched: 6. Germline V gene lookup returns CDR1 SGHAT and CDR2 FQNNGV. This CDR3 contains 18 residues.

J is TRBJ2-7 and V is TRBV15; 10 positions agree with TRBD2. The CDR3 loop spans 15 amino acids. CDR1 LNHNV and CDR2 YYDKDF come from the germline V gene (reference sequence). V gave up 0 bases and J gave up 4 bases; unmatched junction bases: 3. The CDR3 bases are TGTGCCACCAGCAGAGACCTAGCGGGAGTGTACGAGCAGTACTTC. Its protein product is CATSRDLAGVYEQYF.

This clone was seen once. The J gene is TRBJ2-3, the V gene TRBV6-5; D is possibly TRBD1 (5 bases). V lost 4 bases and J lost 3, with 8 bases in between. The CDR3 is made up of 13 amino acids. Germline V gene lookup returns CDR1 MNHEY and CDR2 SVGAGI. The CDR3, as DNA: TGTGCCAGCAGTTCGCGACAGACAGATACGCAGTATTTT. This gives the protein CASSSRQTDTQYF.

V gene TRBV30 combines with J gene TRBJ1-1; a weak D match, TRBD1 (5 bases). This CDR3 is 15 amino acids long. V was clipped by 2 bases and J by 0 bases, with 13 bases between them. Germline CDR1 GTSNPN, CDR2 SVGIG (reference sequence). The CDR3 nucleotides read TGTGCCTGGAGTAAGGGGATTTATCTGAACACTGAAGCTTTCTTT. Translating it yields CAWSKGIYLNTEAFF.

The chain couples TRBV28 to TRBJ1-1; D is ambiguous. The V and J ends lost 3 bases and 1 base respectively, with 9 bases between them. The CDR3 is 14 residues long. Germline lookup yields CDR1 MDHEN and CDR2 SYDVKM. In nucleotides, the CDR3 is TGTGCCAGCAGTTTCCTCGGGGAGAACACTGAAGCTTTCTTT. It specifies CASSFLGENTEAFF. Together with reference TRBV28 and TRBJ1-1, the CDR3 gives the full variable domain: DVKVTQSSRYLVKRTGEKVFLECVQDMDHENMFWYRQDPGLGLRLIYFSYDVKMKEKGDIPEGYSVSREKKERFSLILESASTNQTSMYLCASSFLGENTEAFFGQGTRLTVV.

The rearrangement links TRBV5-4 to TRBJ1-2, with D possibly TRBD1 on 6 matching bases. The V end was cut by 5 bases, the J end by 1 base, with 12 bases between. Germline CDR1 SGHNT, CDR2 YYREEE (reference sequence). The CDR3 consists of 14 residues. The CDR3 DNA sequence: TGTGCCAGCAGGGTGGACAGTAATAACTATGGCTACACCTTC. Translation: CASRVDSNNYGYTF.

The chain employs TRBV13 and TRBJ2-7; 10 bases map to TRBD2. There are 15 residues in the CDR3. CDR1 is PRHDT and CDR2 is FYEKMQ in the germline V gene (reference sequence). Losses at the gene ends were 5 bases for V and 7 bases for J; bases not matched to a gene: 11. For the CDR3, the DNA is TGTGCCAGCAGCGTATCTAGCGGGAGAATGGGAGAGCAGTACTTC. It yields the protein CASSVSSGRMGEQYF. Full variable domain (missing parts from reference TRBV13 and TRBJ2-7): AAGVIQSPRHLIKEKRETATLKCYPIPRHDTVYWYQQGPGQDPQFLISFYEKMQSDKGSIPDRFSAQQFSDYHSELNMSSLELGDSALYFCASSVSSGRMGEQYFGPGTRLTVT.

The V and J genes are TRBV19 and TRBJ2-5; 9 bases match TRBD1. The J call is doubtful: the DNA matches TRBJ2-7 better. This CDR3 region has 15 residues. CDR1 LNHDA and CDR2 SQIVND come from the germline V gene (reference sequence). The chain's CDR3 is CASSIGGTGTYEQYF. Here the CDR3 DNA reads TGTGCCAGTAGTATAGGGGGGACAGGGACCTACGAGCAGTACTTC.

The chain joins TRBV5-6 to TRBJ2-7; TRBD2 matches 11 bases. Trimming took 4 bases from V and 3 from J; bases not matched to a gene: 3. The germline V gene has CDR1 SGHDT and CDR2 YYEEEE. There are 14 residues in the CDR3. CDR3 protein: CASSVGLADYEQYF. The CDR3 bases are TGTGCCAGCAGCGTGGGACTAGCGGACTACGAGCAGTACTTC.

This clone was counted between two and nine times. The chain uses TRBV4-3 and TRBJ1-2, with 7 bases aligning to TRBD1. The germline gives CDR1 LGHNA, CDR2 YSLEER. This CDR3 region has 15 residues. J lost 0 bases, V lost 8 bases, and 9 bases had no gene match. The CDR3 nucleotides read TGCGCCAGCTCACTTGGACAGGCCTCTAACTATGGCTACACCTTC. Translation: CASSLGQASNYGYTF.

The chain combines TRBV29-1 with TRBJ2-7; 9 nucleotides match TRBD2. The CDR3 loop spans 15 amino acids. The germline gives CDR1 SQVTM, CDR2 ANQGSEA. Trimming at V came to 1 base and at J to 0 bases, leaving 4 bases not matched to a gene. The CDR3 is CSVEGAGGDSYEQYF. In DNA, the CDR3 is TGCAGCGTTGAAGGAGCGGGAGGTGACTCCTACGAGCAGTACTTC.

The chain uses TRBV9 and TRBJ2-2, with 7 nucleotides matching TRBD2. After removal of 1 base from V and 10 bases from J, the junction contained 16 bases not matched to a gene. CDR1 and CDR2 from the germline V gene are SGDLS and YYNGEE. This CDR3 spans 17 amino acids. CDR3 in amino acids: CASSVPSGIILKEELFF. The CDR3 DNA reads as TGTGCCAGCAGCGTACCCAGCGGGATAATCCTTAAAGAGGAGCTGTTTTTT.

The rearrangement links TRBV6-9 to TRBJ2-5; 10 bases align to TRBD2. The CDR3 runs to 17 residues. The junction had 11 bases not matched to a gene; V was cut back by 2 bases and J by 5 bases. The germline V gene has CDR1 MNHGY and CDR2 SVAAGI. The CDR3 bases are TGTGCCAGCAGTTATGAGTCTTCTAGCGGGAGTTCGGAGACCCAGTACTTC. Its protein is CASSYESSSGSSETQYF.

The CDR3 spells CASSAGQGDYEQYF. In DNA, the CDR3 is TGTGCCAGTAGTGCGGGACAGGGCGACTACGAGCAGTACTTC. This rearrangement joins TRBV19 to TRBJ2-7; 9 nucleotides align to TRBD1. V shed 5 bases, J shed 3 bases, and the junction held 5 bases outside the gene matches. The CDR3 extends over 14 amino acids. Germline V gene data show CDR1 as LNHDA and CDR2 as SQIVND (reference sequence).

As for this clone: Within the sample, other DNA sequences also encode this same CDR3. The rearrangement uses TRBV19 and TRBJ2-7; TRBD1 agrees at 8 bases. The CDR3 totals 13 residues. V lost 1 base and J lost 4; bases outside the gene matches: 0. Germline lookup yields CDR1 LNHDA and CDR2 SQIVND (reference sequence). For the CDR3, the DNA is TGTGCCAGTAGTATAGGACAGGGGTACGAGCAGTACTTC. Amino acids: CASSIGQGYEQYF.

The chain has TRBV7-3 and TRBJ2-3; D remains unclear. CDR1 is SGHTA and CDR2 is FQGTGA in the germline V gene. With 6 bases removed from V and 0 bases from J, the gap between germline ends came to 4 bases. The length of the CDR3 is 12 residues. The CDR3 here is CASSPSTDTQYF. CDR3 sequence (DNA): TGTGCCAGCAGTCCTAGCACAGATACGCAGTATTTT.

The rearrangement uses TRBV13 and TRBJ2-1; 7 bases match TRBD2. This CDR3 comprises 16 residues. V lost 5 bases and J lost 0; bases outside the gene matches: 7. Germline CDR1 and CDR2: PRHDT and FYEKMQ (reference sequence). CDR3 bases: TGTGCCAGCAGCCAAGAAGGGACTAACTCCTACAATGAGCAGTTCTTC. Translating it yields CASSQEGTNSYNEQFF.

The chain employs TRBV18 and TRBJ2-7; the match to TRBD1 covers 7 bases. V trimming: 3 bases; J trimming: 2 bases; junction bases outside the gene matches: 13. Per the germline V gene, CDR1 is KGHSH and CDR2 is LQKENI. This CDR3 comprises 17 residues. The CDR3 DNA follows: TGTGCCAGCTCACCTTCCAAAGGTACAGGGGACCCCTACGAGCAGTACTTC. Translating it yields CASSPSKGTGDPYEQYF. The full variable domain, with the rest looked up from reference TRBV18 and TRBJ2-7, is NAGVMQNPRHLVRRRGQEARLRCSPMKGHSHVYWYRQLPEEGLKFMVYLQKENIIDESGMPKERFSAEFPKEGPSILRIQQVVRGDSAAYFCASSPSKGTGDPYEQYFGPGTRLTVT.

V gene TRBV7-9 combines with J gene TRBJ2-3; D not certain. The V and J ends lost 9 bases and 4 bases respectively, with 11 bases between them. Germline V gene sequence: CDR1 SEHNR, CDR2 FQNEAQ (reference sequence). This CDR3 has 12 amino acids. The CDR3 nucleotides read TGTGCCAGACCCAGTGGCCCAGATACGCAGTATTTT. Encoded protein: CARPSGPDTQYF.

The chain employs TRBV7-9 and TRBJ2-1; D unresolved. The CDR3 runs to 15 residues. CDR1 is SEHNR and CDR2 is FQNEAQ in the germline V gene (reference sequence). Trimming took off 2 bases at V and 0 bases at J, with 8 bases between the two ends. CDR3 loop: CASSLTYSSYNEQFF. DNA for the CDR3: TGTGCCAGCAGCTTAACTTATAGCTCCTACAATGAGCAGTTCTTC.